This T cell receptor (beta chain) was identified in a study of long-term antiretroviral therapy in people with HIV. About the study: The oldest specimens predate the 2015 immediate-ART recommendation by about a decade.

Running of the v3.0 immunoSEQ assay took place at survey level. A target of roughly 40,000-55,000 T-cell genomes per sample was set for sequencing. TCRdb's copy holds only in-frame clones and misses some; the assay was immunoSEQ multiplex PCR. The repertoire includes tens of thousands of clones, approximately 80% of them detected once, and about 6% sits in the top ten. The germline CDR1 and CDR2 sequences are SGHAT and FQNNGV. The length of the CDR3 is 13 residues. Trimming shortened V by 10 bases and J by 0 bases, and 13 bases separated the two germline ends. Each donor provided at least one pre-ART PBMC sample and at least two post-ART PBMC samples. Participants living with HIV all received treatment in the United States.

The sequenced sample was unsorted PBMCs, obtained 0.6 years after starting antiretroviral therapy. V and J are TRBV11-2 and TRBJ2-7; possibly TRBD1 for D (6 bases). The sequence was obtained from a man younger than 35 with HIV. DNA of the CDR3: TGTGCCACCGGCAGAGGGGGCTCCTACGAGCAGTACTTC. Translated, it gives CATGRGGSYEQYF.